This T cell receptor (beta chain) was sequenced for a study of blood T cell repertoires in COVID-19. As for the study in general: From T cells, B-cell-depleted T cells, or PBMCs came the material, which was cDNA or gDNA.

The germline V gene has CDR1 SGHAT and CDR2 FQNNGV. The CDR3 has 13 amino acids. V was clipped by 0 bases and J by 9 bases, with 11 bases between them. As originally analysed: Quantification of nucleated cells was approximated via reference gene primer amplification. Only in-frame clones appear in the TCRdb table, and some are missing; sequencing was by immunoSEQ multiplex PCR. The V and J calls and clone size come from that table; D and trimming were worked out from the DNA. The sample includes 84,000 or so clones, roughly 80% of them seen just once. The rearrangement uses TRBV11-2 and TRBJ2-5, with a tentative D call TRBD2 (5 bases). This receptor was taken from a man older than 75 with active or convalescent COVID-19. The sample taken for sequencing was peripheral blood. CDR3 nucleotides: TGTGCCAGCAGCTTAGACCTCACGAGGGCCCAGTACTTC. Translated, it gives CASSLDLTRAQYF.